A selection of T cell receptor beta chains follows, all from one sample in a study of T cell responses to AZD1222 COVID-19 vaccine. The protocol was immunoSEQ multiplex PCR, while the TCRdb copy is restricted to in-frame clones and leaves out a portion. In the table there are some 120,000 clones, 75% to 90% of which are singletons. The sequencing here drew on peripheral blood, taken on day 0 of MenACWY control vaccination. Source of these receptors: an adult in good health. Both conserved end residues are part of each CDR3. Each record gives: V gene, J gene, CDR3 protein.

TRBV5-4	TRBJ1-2	CASSPSPGDEGYGYTF
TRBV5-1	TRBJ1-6	CASSSSDSPLHF
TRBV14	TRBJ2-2	CASSQSRTSGNTGELFF
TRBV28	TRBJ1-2	CASSLIQGTYGYTF
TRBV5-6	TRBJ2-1	CASSGLAGKDNEQFF
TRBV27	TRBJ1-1	CASSLGAWNTEAFF
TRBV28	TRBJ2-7	CASSRPGTSGAEQYF
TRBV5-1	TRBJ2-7	CASSLADPGTASYEQYF
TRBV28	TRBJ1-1	CASSLGGQEGTEAFF
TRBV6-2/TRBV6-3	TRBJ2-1	CASSYRGSSYNEQFF
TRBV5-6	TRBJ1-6	CASSRGQIRDSPLHF
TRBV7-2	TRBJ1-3	CASSSLLGNTIYF
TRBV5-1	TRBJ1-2	CASSLVRAGGGYTF
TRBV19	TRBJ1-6	CASSSGAGQTNSPLHF
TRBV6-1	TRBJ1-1	CASSESVVGAETEAFF
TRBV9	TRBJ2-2	CASSVAHFNVPGELFF
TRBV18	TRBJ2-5	CASSPRGGLVQETQYF
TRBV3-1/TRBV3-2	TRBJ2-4	CASSHRKNIQYF
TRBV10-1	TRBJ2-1	CASSGRTSGYNEQFF
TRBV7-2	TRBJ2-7	CASSVDQGVYEQYF
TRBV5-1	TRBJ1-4	CASSDDRSNEKLFF
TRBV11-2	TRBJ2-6	CASSRTNSPGANVLTF
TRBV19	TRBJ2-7	CASSQWSLGAYEQYF
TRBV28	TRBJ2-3	CASSFVAGTDTQYF
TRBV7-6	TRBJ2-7	CASSLGAGISSYEQYF
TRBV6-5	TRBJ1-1	CASSQPWGNTEAFF
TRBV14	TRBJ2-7	CASSQDWGVPLGQYF
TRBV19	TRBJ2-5	CASSIRGASLQETQYF